This T cell receptor beta chain was found in a study of post-analysis software for immune sequencing data. Notes on the study in general: Normalized Chao1 diversity was significantly reduced in patients versus controls. Patients showed TRBV5-6, TRBV5-1 and TRBV20-1 among a few TRBV segments more frequent than in controls.

At least ten counts were recorded for this clonotype. The target antigen is unknown. The TCR beta cDNA libraries carried unique molecular identifiers. Input populations of about 0.95 to 11 million T cells gave rise to roughly 500,000 cDNA molecules. TCRdb analysed the PCR reads with MiXCR anew, one entry per CDR3 protein. The data contain under 200,000 distinct CDR3 sequences, 35% to 40% of them singletons. The V and J ends lost 5 bases and 7 bases respectively, with 6 bases between them. Germline loops: CDR1 SGHTA, CDR2 FQGNSA. The CDR3 totals 11 residues. The sample in question was blood, obtained after autologous hematopoietic stem cell transplantation. The receptor was isolated from a girl aged 10-17 years with multiple sclerosis. The chain couples TRBV7-2 to TRBJ2-1; D not certain. CDR3 sequence: CASSLRNEQFF. The CDR3 DNA sequence: TGTGCCAGCAGCCTTAGGAATGAGCAGTTCTTC.